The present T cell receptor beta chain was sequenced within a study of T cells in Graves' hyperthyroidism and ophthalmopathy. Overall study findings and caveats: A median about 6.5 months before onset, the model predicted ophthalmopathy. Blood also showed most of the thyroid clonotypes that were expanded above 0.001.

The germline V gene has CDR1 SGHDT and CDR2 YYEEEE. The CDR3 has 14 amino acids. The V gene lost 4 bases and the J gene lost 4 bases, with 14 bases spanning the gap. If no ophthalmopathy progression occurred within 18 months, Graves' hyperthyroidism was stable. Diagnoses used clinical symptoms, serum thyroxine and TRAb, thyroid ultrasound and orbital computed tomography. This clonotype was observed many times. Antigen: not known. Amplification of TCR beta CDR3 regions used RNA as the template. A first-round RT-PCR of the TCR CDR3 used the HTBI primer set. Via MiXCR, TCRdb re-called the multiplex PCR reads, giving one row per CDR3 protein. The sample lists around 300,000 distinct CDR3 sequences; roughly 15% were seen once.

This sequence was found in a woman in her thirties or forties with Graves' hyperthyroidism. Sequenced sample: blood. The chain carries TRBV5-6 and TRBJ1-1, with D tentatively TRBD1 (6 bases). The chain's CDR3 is CASSPDGGGTEAFF. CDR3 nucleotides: TGTGCCAGCAGCCCGGACGGAGGGGGCACTGAAGCTTTCTTT.